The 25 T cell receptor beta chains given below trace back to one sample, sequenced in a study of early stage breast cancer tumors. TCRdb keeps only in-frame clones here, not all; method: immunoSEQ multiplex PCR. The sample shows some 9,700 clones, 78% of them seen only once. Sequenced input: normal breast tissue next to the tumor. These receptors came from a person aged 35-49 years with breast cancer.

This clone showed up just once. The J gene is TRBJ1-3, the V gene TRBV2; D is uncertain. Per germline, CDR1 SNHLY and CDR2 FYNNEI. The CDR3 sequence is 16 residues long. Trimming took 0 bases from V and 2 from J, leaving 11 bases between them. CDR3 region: CASSEALRETGNTIYF. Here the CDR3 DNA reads TGTGCCAGCAGTGAAGCGCTTCGAGAGACTGGAAACACCATATATTTT. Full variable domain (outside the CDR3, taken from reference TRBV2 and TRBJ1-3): EPEVTQTPSHQVTQMGQEVILRCVPISNHLYFYWYRQILGQKVEFLVSFYNNEISEKSEIFDDQFSVERPDGSNFTLKIRSTKLEDSAMYFCASSEALRETGNTIYFGEGSWLTVV.

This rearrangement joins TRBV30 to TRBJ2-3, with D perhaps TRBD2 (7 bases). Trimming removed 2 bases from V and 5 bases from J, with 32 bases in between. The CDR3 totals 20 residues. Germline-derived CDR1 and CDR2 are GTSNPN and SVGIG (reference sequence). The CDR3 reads CAWSLPGVGRAGVVGDTQYF. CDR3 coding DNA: TGTGCCTGGAGTTTACCAGGGGTGGGGAGGGCCGGGGTAGTGGGAGATACGCAGTATTTT. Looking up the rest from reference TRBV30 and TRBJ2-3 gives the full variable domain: SQTIHQWPATLVQPVGSPLSLECTVEGTSNPNLYWYRQAAGRGLQLLFYSVGIGQISSEVPQNLSASRPQDRQFILSSKKLLLSDSGFYLCAWSLPGVGRAGVVGDTQYFGPGTRLTVL.

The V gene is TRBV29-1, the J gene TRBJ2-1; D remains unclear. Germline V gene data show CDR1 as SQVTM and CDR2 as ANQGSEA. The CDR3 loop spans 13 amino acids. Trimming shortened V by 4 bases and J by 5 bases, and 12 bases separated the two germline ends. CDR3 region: CSVGDQRNNEQFF. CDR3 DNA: TGCAGCGTTGGCGACCAGAGGAACAATGAGCAGTTCTTC.

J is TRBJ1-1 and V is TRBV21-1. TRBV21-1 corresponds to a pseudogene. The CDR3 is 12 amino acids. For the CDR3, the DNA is TGTGCCACCCAGGGGGGGGGAACTGAAGCTTTCTTT. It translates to CATQGGGTEAFF.

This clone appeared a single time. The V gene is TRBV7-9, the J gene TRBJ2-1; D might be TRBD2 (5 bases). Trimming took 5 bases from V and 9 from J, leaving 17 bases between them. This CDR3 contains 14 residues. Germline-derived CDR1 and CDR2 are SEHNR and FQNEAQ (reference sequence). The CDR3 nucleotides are TGTGCCAGCAGCCCACCACTAGGCGAGGTTGAGCAGTTCTTC. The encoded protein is CASSPPLGEVEQFF.

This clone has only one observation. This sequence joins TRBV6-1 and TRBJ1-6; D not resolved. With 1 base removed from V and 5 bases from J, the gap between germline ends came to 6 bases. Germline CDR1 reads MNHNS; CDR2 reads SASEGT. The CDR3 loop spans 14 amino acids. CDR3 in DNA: TGTGCCAGCAGTGAAGGGACGGATAATTCACCCCTCCACTTT. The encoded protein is CASSEGTDNSPLHF.

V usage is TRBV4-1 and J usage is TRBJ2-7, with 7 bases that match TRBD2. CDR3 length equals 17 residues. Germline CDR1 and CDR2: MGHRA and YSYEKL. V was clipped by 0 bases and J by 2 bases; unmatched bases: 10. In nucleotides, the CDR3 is TGCGCCAGCAGCCAAGATAGCGCGGGAGCTTTTCCCTACGAGCAGTACTTC. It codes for CASSQDSAGAFPYEQYF.

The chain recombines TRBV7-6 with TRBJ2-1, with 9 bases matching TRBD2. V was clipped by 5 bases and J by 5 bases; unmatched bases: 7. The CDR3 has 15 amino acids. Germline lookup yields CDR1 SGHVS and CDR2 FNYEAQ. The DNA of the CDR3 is TGTGCCAGCAGCCAAGGGACTAGCCGAAACAATGAGCAGTTCTTC. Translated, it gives CASSQGTSRNNEQFF.

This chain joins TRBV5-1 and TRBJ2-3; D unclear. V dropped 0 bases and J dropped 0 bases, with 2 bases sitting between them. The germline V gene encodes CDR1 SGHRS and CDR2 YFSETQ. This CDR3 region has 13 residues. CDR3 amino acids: CASSLASTDTQYF. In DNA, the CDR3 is TGCGCCAGCAGCTTGGCCAGCACAGATACGCAGTATTTT.

In DNA form, the CDR3 reads TGCGCCAGCAGCTTGTTCTTTGAGGCCGGGGAGCTGTTTTTT. Protein product: CASSLFFEAGELFF. The chain uses TRBV5-1 and TRBJ2-2; D is unclear. The V gene's germline CDR1 is SGHRS and CDR2 YFSETQ. This CDR3 has 14 amino acids. Trimming left V 1 base short and J 6 bases short, with 10 bases between.

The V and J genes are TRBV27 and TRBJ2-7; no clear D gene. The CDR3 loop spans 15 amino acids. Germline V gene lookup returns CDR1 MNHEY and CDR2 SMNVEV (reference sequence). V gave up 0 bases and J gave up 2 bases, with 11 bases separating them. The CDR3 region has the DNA TGTGCCAGCAGTTTATCGATAGGCCGGACCTACGAGCAGTACTTC. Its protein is CASSLSIGRTYEQYF.

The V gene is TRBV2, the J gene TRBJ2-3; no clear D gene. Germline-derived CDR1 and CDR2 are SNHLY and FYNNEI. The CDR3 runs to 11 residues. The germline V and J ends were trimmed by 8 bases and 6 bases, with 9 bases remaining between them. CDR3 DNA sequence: TGTGCCAGCGGTCGGCTTGATACGCAGTATTTT. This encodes CASGRLDTQYF.

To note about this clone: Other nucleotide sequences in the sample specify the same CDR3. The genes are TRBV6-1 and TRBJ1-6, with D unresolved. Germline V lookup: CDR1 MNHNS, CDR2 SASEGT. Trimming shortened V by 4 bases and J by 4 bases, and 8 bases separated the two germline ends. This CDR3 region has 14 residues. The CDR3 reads CASSAGPYNSPLHF. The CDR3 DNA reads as TGTGCCAGCAGTGCCGGACCGTATAATTCACCCCTCCACTTT.

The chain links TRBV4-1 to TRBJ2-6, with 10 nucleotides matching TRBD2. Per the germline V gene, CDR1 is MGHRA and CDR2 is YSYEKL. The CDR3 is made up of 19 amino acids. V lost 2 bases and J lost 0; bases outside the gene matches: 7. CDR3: CASSQIGLADLSGANVLTF. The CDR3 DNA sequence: TGCGCCAGCAGCCAAATCGGACTAGCGGATCTCTCTGGGGCCAACGTCCTGACTTTC.

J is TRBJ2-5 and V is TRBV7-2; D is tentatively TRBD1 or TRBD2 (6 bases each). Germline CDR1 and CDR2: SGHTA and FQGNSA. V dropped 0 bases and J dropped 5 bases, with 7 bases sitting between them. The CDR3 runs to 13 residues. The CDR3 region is CASSLAGGETQYF. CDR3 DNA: TGTGCCAGCAGCTTAGCAGGGGGGGAGACCCAGTACTTC.

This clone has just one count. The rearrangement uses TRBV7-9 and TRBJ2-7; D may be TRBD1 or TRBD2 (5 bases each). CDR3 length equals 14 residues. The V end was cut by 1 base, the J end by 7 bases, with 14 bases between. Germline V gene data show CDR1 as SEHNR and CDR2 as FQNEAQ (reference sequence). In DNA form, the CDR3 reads TGTGCCAGCAGCTTAGTGGGGCTAGCTGGGGAGCAGTACTTC. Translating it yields CASSLVGLAGEQYF.

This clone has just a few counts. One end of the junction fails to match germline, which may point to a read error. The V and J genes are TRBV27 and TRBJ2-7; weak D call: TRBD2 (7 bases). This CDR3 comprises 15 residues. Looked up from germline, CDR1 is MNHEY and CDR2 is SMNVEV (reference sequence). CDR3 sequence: CASRLSGDYRDEQYF. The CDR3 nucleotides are TGTGCCAGCAGATTATCAGGGGACTATAGGGACGAGCAGTACTTC.

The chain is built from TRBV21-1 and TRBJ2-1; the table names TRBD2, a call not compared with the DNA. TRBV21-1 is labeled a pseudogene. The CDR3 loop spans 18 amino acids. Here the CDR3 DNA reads TGTGCCAGCAGCCCCCGGGGACAGAGTAGCGGGAGCGGCAATGAGCAGTTCTTC. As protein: CASSPRGQSSGSGNEQFF.

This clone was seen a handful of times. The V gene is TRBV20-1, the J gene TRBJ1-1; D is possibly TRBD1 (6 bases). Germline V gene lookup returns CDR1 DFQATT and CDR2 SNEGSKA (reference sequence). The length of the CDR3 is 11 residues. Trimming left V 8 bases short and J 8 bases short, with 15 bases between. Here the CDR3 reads CSQRGDREAFF. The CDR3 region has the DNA TGCAGTCAGAGAGGAGACAGGGAAGCTTTCTTT.

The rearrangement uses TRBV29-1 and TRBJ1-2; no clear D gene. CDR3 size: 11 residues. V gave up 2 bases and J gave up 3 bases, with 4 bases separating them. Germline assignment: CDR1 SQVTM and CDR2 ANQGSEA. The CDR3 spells CSVEQDYGYTF. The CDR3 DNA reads TGCAGCGTTGAACAGGACTATGGCTACACCTTC.

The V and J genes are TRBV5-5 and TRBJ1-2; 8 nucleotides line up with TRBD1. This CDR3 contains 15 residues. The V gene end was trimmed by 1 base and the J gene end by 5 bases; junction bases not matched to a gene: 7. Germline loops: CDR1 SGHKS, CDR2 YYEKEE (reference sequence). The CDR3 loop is CASSLIQGAHYGYTF. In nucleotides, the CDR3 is TGTGCCAGCAGCTTGATCCAGGGGGCGCATTATGGCTACACCTTC.

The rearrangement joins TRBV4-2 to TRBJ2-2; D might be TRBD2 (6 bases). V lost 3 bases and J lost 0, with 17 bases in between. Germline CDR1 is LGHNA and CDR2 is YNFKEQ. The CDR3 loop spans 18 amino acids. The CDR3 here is CASSQTLAANANTGELFF. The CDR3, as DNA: TGTGCCAGCAGCCAGACGTTAGCGGCCAACGCGAACACCGGGGAGCTGTTTTTT.

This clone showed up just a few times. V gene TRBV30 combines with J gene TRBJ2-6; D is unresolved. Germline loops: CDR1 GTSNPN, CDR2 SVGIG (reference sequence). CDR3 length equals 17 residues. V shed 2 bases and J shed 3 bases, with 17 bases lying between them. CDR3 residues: CAWSRGGAGGGANVLTF. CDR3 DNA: TGTGCCTGGAGTCGAGGCGGCGCAGGCGGTGGGGCCAACGTCCTGACTTTC.

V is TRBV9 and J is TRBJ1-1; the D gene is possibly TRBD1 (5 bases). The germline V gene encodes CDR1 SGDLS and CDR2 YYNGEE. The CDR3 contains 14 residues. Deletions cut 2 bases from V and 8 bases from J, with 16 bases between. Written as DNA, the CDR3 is TGTGCCAGCAGCGTCCACCCCGACAGCCCCGAAGCTTTCTTT. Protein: CASSVHPDSPEAFF.

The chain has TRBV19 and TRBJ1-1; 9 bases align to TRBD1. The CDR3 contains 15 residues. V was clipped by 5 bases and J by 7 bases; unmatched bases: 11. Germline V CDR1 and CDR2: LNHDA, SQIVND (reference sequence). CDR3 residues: CASSFGQGTADEAFF. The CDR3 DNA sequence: TGTGCCAGTAGTTTCGGACAGGGGACAGCTGATGAAGCTTTCTTT.